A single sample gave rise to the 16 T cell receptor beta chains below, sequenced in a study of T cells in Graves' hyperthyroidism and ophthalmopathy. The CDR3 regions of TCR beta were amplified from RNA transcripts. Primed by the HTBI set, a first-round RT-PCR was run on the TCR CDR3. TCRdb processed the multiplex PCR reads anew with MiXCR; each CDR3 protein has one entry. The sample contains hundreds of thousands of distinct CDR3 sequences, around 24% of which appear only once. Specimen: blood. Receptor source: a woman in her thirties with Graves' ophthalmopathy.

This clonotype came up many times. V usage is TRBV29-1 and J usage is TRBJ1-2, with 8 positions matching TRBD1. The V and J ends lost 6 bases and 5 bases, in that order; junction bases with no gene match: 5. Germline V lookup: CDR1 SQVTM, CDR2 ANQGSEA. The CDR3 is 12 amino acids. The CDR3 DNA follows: TGCAGCGTAGGACAGGGAAGTTATGGCTACACCTTC. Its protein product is CSVGQGSYGYTF. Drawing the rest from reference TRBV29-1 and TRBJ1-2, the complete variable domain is SAVISQKPSRDICQRGTSLTIQCQVDSQVTMMFWYRQQPGQSLTLIATANQGSEATYESGFVIDKFPISRPNLTFSTLTVSNMSPEDSSIYLCSVGQGSYGYTFGSGTRLTVV.

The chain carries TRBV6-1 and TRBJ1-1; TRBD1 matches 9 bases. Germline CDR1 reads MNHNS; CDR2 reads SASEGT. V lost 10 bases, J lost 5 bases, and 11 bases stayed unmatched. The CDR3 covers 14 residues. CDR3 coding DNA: TGTGCCACCCAAAGGACAGGGGAATGGACTGAAGCTTTCTTT. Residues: CATQRTGEWTEAFF.

As DNA, the CDR3 is TGTGCCAGCGGACTTTTCGAAGACTCACCCCTCCACTTT. Translated: CASGLFEDSPLHF. The V gene is TRBV27, the J gene TRBJ1-6; D is ambiguous. Germline V gene data show CDR1 as MNHEY and CDR2 as SMNVEV (reference sequence). Trimming shortened V by 8 bases and J by 10 bases, and 15 bases separated the two germline ends. The CDR3 has 13 residues.

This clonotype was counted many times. The CDR3 region has the DNA TGCAGCGCAAGACAGGGAGGGGACACTGAAGCTTTCTTT. Its translation: CSARQGGDTEAFF. This rearrangement joins TRBV29-1 to TRBJ1-1, with 7 positions matching TRBD1. Per germline, CDR1 SQVTM and CDR2 ANQGSEA. Germline trimming cut 7 bases from V and 3 bases from J; bases unmatched to any gene: 8. The CDR3 consists of 13 residues. The complete variable domain, with remaining parts taken from reference TRBV29-1 and TRBJ1-1, reads SAVISQKPSRDICQRGTSLTIQCQVDSQVTMMFWYRQQPGQSLTLIATANQGSEATYESGFVIDKFPISRPNLTFSTLTVSNMSPEDSSIYLCSARQGGDTEAFFGQGTRLTVV.

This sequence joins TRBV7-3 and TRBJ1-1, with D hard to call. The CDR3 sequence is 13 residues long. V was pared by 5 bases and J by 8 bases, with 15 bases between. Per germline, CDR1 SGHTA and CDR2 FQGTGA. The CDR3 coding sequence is TGTGCCAGCAGCGACGCCAGCGGGCGGGAAGCTTTCTTT. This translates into CASSDASGREAFF.

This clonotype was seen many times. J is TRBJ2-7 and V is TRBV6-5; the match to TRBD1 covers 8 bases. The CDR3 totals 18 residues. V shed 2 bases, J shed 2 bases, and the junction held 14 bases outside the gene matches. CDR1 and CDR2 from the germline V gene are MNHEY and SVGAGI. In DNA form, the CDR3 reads TGTGCCAGCAGTTACCTCCTTCTTCCCGGGACAGGCGCCTACGAGCAGTACTTC. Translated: CASSYLLLPGTGAYEQYF.

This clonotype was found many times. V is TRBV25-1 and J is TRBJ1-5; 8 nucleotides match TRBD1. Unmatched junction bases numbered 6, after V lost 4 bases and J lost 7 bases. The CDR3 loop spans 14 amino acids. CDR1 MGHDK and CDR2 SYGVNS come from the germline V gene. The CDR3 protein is CASSGPGGGQPQHF. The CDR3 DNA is TGTGCCAGCAGTGGCCCAGGGGGCGGGCAGCCCCAGCATTTT. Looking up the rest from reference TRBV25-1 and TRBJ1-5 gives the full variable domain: EADIYQTPRYLVIGTGKKITLECSQTMGHDKMYWYQQDPGMELHLIHYSYGVNSTEKGDLSSESTVSRIRTEHFPLTLESARPSHTSQYLCASSGPGGGQPQHFGDGTRLSIL.

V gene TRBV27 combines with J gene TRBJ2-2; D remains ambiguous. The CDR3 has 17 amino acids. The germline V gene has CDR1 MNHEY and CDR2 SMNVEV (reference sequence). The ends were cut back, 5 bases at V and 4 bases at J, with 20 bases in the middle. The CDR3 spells CASSLTPDQLLTGELFF. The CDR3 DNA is TGTGCCAGCAGTCTCACCCCGGACCAGCTTCTCACCGGGGAGCTGTTTTTT.

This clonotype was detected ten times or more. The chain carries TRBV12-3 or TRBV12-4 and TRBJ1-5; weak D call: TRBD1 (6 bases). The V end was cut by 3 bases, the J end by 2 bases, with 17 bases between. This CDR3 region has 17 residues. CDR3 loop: CASSFSGGRRGNQPQHF. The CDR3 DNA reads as TGTGCCAGCAGTTTTTCGGGGGGCCGAAGAGGCAATCAGCCCCAGCATTTT.

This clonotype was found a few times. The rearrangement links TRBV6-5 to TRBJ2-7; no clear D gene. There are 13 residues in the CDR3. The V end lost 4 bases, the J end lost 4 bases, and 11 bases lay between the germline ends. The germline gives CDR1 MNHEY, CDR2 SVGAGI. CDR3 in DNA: TGTGCCAGCAGTTCCCCAAGGTCGTACGAGCAGTACTTC. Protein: CASSSPRSYEQYF.

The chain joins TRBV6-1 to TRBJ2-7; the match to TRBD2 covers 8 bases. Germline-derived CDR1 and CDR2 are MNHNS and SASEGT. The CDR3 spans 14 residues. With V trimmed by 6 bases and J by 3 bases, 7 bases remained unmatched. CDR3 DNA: TGTGCCAGCAGCCCCCAGCGGGGGCTCTACGAGCAGTACTTC. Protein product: CASSPQRGLYEQYF.

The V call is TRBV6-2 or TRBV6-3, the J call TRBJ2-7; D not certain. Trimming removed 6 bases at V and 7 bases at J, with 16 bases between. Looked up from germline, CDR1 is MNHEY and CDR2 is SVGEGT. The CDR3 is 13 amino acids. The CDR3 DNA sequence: TGTGCCAGCAGACCTGGCCCCGCCTGGGAGCAGTACTTC. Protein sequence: CASRPGPAWEQYF.

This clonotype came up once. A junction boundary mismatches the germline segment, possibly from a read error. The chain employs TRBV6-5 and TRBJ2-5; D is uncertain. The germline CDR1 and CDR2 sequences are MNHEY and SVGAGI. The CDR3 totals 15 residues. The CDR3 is CTSSYGTNLQETKYF. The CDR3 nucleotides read TGTACCAGCAGTTACGGCACTAACCTCCAAGAGACCAAGTACTTC.

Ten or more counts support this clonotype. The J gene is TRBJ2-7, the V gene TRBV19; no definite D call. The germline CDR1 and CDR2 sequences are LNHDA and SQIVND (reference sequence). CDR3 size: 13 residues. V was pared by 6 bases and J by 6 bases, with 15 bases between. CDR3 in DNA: TGTGCCAGTAGGCCACAAAGCCGCGGCGAGCAGTACTTC. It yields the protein CASRPQSRGEQYF.

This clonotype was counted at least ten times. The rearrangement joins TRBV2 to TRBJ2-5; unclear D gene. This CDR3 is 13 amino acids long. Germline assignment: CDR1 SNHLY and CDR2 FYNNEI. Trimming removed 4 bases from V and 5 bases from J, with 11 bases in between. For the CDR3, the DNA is TGTGCCAGCAGTGGCAGGCTCAGGGAGACCCAGTACTTC. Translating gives CASSGRLRETQYF.

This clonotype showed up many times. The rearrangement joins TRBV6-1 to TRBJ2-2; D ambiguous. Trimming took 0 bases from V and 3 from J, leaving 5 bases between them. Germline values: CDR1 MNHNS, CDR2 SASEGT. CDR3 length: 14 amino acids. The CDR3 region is CASSEASDTGELFF. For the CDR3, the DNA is TGTGCCAGCAGTGAAGCGAGTGACACCGGGGAGCTGTTTTTT.